The next 11 T cell receptor beta chains were all read from a single sample in a study of vaccination and CD4 T cells after COVID-19. Antigen specificity for these receptors is unknown. Cultured CD4+ T cell DNA underwent sequencing with the Oncomine TCR Beta short-read assay. Genomic DNA from cultured CD4+ T cells was extracted. MiXCR, run by TCRdb on the PCR reads, gives a single entry per CDR3 protein. The sample includes 8,500 to 9,500 distinct CDR3 sequences, approximately 39% of them seen just once. Treatment: roughly ten-day PBMC culture with coronavirus spike peptide pools or control peptides (ViraFEST assay). Researchers collected the unexposed donor's CD4+ T cells before the COVID-19 pandemic (2011-2018). The sequencing sample was made of CD4+ T cells from blood, cultured in vitro. The receptors originated from a human donor in good health.

The rearrangement joins TRBV7-3 to TRBJ2-1; TRBD2 agrees at 7 bases. V lost 0 bases and J lost 3; bases outside the gene matches: 2. The CDR3 is made up of 15 amino acids. Germline lookup yields CDR1 SGHTA and CDR2 FQGTGA. The CDR3 protein is CASSLTLAVYNEQFF. DNA for the CDR3: TGTGCCAGCAGCTTAACCCTAGCGGTCTACAATGAGCAGTTCTTC.

This chain joins TRBV7-2 and TRBJ1-4, with 9 nucleotides matching TRBD1. Germline CDR1 SGHTA, CDR2 FQGNSA. Germline trimming cut 5 bases from V and 5 bases from J; bases unmatched to any gene: 6. The CDR3 spans 15 residues. The CDR3 reads CASSNGDRVNEKLFF. CDR3 DNA sequence: TGTGCCAGCAGCAATGGGGACAGGGTCAATGAAAAACTGTTTTTT.

V usage is TRBV7-2 and J usage is TRBJ2-3; D unclear. CDR1 and CDR2 (germline): SGHTA, FQGNSA. CDR3 length equals 13 residues. V gave up 5 bases and J gave up 4 bases, with 10 bases separating them. The CDR3, as DNA: TGTGCCAGCAGCCCTCAGCACCCAGATACGCAGTATTTT. Translating gives CASSPQHPDTQYF. The full variable domain, in which reference TRBV7-2 and TRBJ2-3 provide the parts outside the CDR3, is GAGVSQSPSNKVTEKGKDVELRCDPISGHTALYWYRQSLGQGLEFLIYFQGNSAPDKSGLPSDRFSAERTGGSVSTLTIQRTQQEDSAVYLCASSPQHPDTQYFGPGTRLTVL.

CDR3 sequence: CASSFQGEGTEAFF. CDR3 DNA: TGTGCCAGCAGCTTTCAGGGGGAAGGGACTGAAGCTTTCTTT. The V gene is TRBV7-4, the J gene TRBJ1-1; 7 bases line up with TRBD1. This CDR3 spans 14 amino acids. From germline, CDR1 is SGHVT and CDR2 SQSDAQ. The trim removed 3 bases at V and 5 bases at J, leaving 6 bases unmatched. The complete variable domain, with remaining parts taken from reference TRBV7-4 and TRBJ1-1, reads GAGVSQSPRYKVAKRGRDVALRCDSISGHVTLYWYRQTLGQGSEVLTYSQSDAQRDKSGRPSGRFSAERPERSVSTLKIQRTEQGDSAVYLCASSFQGEGTEAFFGQGTRLTVV.

V usage is TRBV4-3 and J usage is TRBJ2-7; D is unresolved. CDR3 length: 13 residues. Germline assignment: CDR1 LGHNA and CDR2 YSLEER. The V and J ends lost 1 base and 2 bases respectively, with 6 bases between them. The CDR3 loop reads CASSQGLPYEQYF. The DNA of the CDR3 is TGCGCCAGCAGCCAAGGCCTCCCCTACGAGCAGTACTTC.

The chain couples TRBV5-1 to TRBJ2-5, with TRBD2 matching over 7 bases. The V and J ends lost 3 bases and 4 bases, in that order; junction bases with no gene match: 3. The CDR3 runs 13 residues. Germline V gene sequence: CDR1 SGHRS, CDR2 YFSETQ. The CDR3: CASSSGLTETQYF. In DNA form, the CDR3 reads TGCGCCAGCAGCTCGGGACTAACAGAGACCCAGTACTTC.

The V gene is TRBV28, the J gene TRBJ1-2, with D possibly being TRBD1 (6 bases). Trimming removed 6 bases from V and 6 bases from J, with 14 bases in between. Germline V CDR1 and CDR2: MDHEN, SYDVKM. The CDR3 is 13 amino acids. The CDR3 coding sequence is TGTGCCAGCAGACTCACCGGGACAAATGGCTACACCTTC. It codes for CASRLTGTNGYTF.

This clonotype was seen a few times. The J gene is TRBJ2-7, the V gene TRBV27; D is perhaps TRBD1 (6 bases). Trimming stripped 5 bases from V and 2 bases from J, with 10 bases between. Germline CDR1 is MNHEY and CDR2 is SMNVEV (reference sequence). The CDR3 is made up of 13 amino acids. The CDR3 coding sequence is TGTGCCAGCAGTCTACAGGGACCCTACGAGCAGTACTTC. Translation gives CASSLQGPYEQYF.

The chain combines TRBV7-2 with TRBJ2-7, with a weak D call TRBD1 (5 bases). Germline assignment: CDR1 SGHTA and CDR2 FQGNSA. V lost 5 bases and J lost 7, with 15 bases in between. The CDR3 extends over 13 amino acids. CDR3 coding DNA: TGTGCCAGCAGCCCGATTTGGGGCAGGGAGCAGTACTTC. It translates to CASSPIWGREQYF.

The chain is built from TRBV2 and TRBJ1-1; TRBD1 is a possible D gene (5 bases). Germline CDR1 is SNHLY and CDR2 is FYNNEI. The CDR3 totals 15 residues. The V end lost 7 bases, the J end lost 0 bases, and 15 bases lay between the germline ends. Here the CDR3 reads CASTILGRLNTEAFF. In DNA, the CDR3 is TGTGCCAGCACTATCCTGGGACGGTTGAACACTGAAGCTTTCTTT.

Concerning this clonotype: A far larger clone is one nucleotide away, so this likely arose from a read error. V gene TRBV27 combines with J gene TRBJ2-7; no clear D gene. Germline-derived CDR1 and CDR2 are MNHEY and SMNVEV (reference sequence). The CDR3 length is 12 residues. V lost 2 bases and J lost 7, with 9 bases in between. In DNA, the CDR3 is TGTGCCAGCAGTTTAATTGGGAATGAGCAGTACTTC. Translation: CASSLIGNEQYF.